These 19 T cell receptor beta chains came from one sample sequenced in a study of monozygotic twins with inflammatory bowel disease. TCRdb re-called the 5' RACE reads and catalogs CDR3 proteins one per entry, DNA excluded. Recorded here are 150,000 to 200,000 distinct CDR3 sequences; the top ten clones represent roughly 2.4%. Sequenced sample: blood. These TCRs come from a human donor with ulcerative colitis or Crohn's disease, or a healthy co-twin of an affected twin (not recorded which).

V and J are TRBV12-3 or TRBV12-4 and TRBJ2-1; TCRdb's assignment of TRBD1 cannot be checked, as there is no DNA. This CDR3 region has 15 residues. CDR3 sequence: CASSPGQGDDNEQFF.

The chain joins TRBV4-2 to TRBJ2-2; TCRdb designates TRBD1, a call that cannot be tested without DNA. The length of the CDR3 is 15 residues. CDR1 and CDR2 from the germline V gene are LGHNA and YNFKEQ. The chain's CDR3 is CASRTGQGDTGELFF.

The V and J genes are TRBV7-6 and TRBJ1-5. Per the germline V gene, CDR1 is SGHVS and CDR2 is FNYEAQ. There are 15 residues in the CDR3. Here the CDR3 reads CASSLFPDPNQPQHF.

The rearrangement uses TRBV5-5 and TRBJ1-2; TCRdb selects TRBD1, and the lack of DNA leaves this call unchecked. CDR1 is SGHKS and CDR2 is YYEKEE in the germline V gene (reference sequence). The CDR3 runs to 13 residues. The CDR3 region is CASRRNRDVGYTF. Supplemented by reference TRBV5-5 and TRBJ1-2, the full variable domain reads DAGVTQSPTHLIKTRGQQVTLRCSPISGHKSVSWYQQVLGQGPQFIFQYYEKEERGRGNFPDRFSARQFPNYSSELNVNALLLGDSALYLCASRRNRDVGYTFGSGTRLTVV.

The chain employs TRBV4-2 and TRBJ1-1; the D gene TCRdb calls, TRBD1, cannot be checked with no DNA. CDR1 and CDR2 (germline): LGHNA, YNFKEQ. The CDR3 has 16 residues. CDR3 in amino acids: CASSQDPAGTHTEAFF.

The V call is TRBV5-1, the J call TRBJ2-7; lacking DNA, the TRBD2 call made by TCRdb goes unchecked. From germline, CDR1 is SGHRS and CDR2 YFSETQ. The CDR3 totals 16 residues. CDR3 residues: CASSPPLAGGRDEQYF.

This chain joins TRBV10-3 and TRBJ2-3; TCRdb proposes TRBD1, but this gene call is untestable without DNA. Germline V gene lookup returns CDR1 ENHRY and CDR2 SYGVKD. CDR3 size: 13 residues. CDR3 region: CASRQRPTDTQYF.

This chain joins TRBV28 and TRBJ2-7; TCRdb designates TRBD2, a call that cannot be tested without DNA. The V gene's germline CDR1 is MDHEN and CDR2 SYDVKM. The CDR3 length is 14 residues. The CDR3 reads CASSFPSGRGEQYF.

The V gene is TRBV5-1, the J gene TRBJ2-1; the TCRdb call, TRBD1, lacks DNA for checking. Germline assignment: CDR1 SGHRS and CDR2 YFSETQ. The CDR3 consists of 17 residues. CDR3 residues: CASSDPTGMPSYNEQFF. Supplemented by reference TRBV5-1 and TRBJ2-1, the full variable domain reads KAGVTQTPRYLIKTRGQQVTLSCSPISGHRSVSWYQQTPGQGLQFLFEYFSETQRNKGNFPGRFSGRQFSNSRSEMNVSTLELGDSALYLCASSDPTGMPSYNEQFFGPGTRLTVL.

V and J are TRBV7-2 and TRBJ1-4; TCRdb selects TRBD1, and the lack of DNA leaves this call unchecked. The CDR3 has 15 residues. Germline V CDR1 and CDR2: SGHTA, FQGNSA. The CDR3 loop reads CASSQGGTGAEKLFF.

This chain joins TRBV6-2 or TRBV6-3 and TRBJ2-7; TCRdb calls TRBD1, which cannot be checked without DNA. CDR3 length: 13 residues. Germline values: CDR1 MNHEY, CDR2 SVGEGT. CDR3 in amino acids: CASSYETAYEQYF.

The CDR3 spells CASSLSYEQHF. The chain has TRBV28 and TRBJ2-7. The CDR3 runs 11 residues. From germline, CDR1 is MDHEN and CDR2 SYDVKM.

This sequence joins TRBV5-1 and TRBJ2-7; the D gene TCRdb calls, TRBD1, cannot be checked with no DNA. The germline V gene encodes CDR1 SGHRS and CDR2 YFSETQ. The CDR3 is 13 residues long. The CDR3 is CASSSGVTYEQYF.

The chain employs TRBV5-6 and TRBJ1-3. The CDR3 is made up of 12 amino acids. Per the germline V gene, CDR1 is SGHDT and CDR2 is YYEEEE. The CDR3 loop is CASSLPGNTIYF.

The rearrangement links TRBV7-9 to TRBJ1-5; TCRdb's assignment of TRBD1 cannot be checked, as there is no DNA. The CDR3 extends over 14 amino acids. Germline-derived CDR1 and CDR2 are SEHNR and FQNEAQ (reference sequence). The CDR3 loop reads CASSLGQDYQPQHF.

The chain carries TRBV29-1 and TRBJ2-2; without DNA, the TCRdb call of TRBD1 cannot be checked. The V gene's germline CDR1 is SQVTM and CDR2 ANQGSEA. The CDR3 has 12 residues. CDR3 sequence reads: CSVVDRVGELFF.

J is TRBJ1-4 and V is TRBV6-5; TCRdb designates TRBD1, a call that cannot be tested without DNA. CDR1 is MNHEY and CDR2 is SVGAGI in the germline V gene. The CDR3 covers 15 residues. The CDR3 is CASSYDRGVNEKLFF.

The CDR3 loop is CASSLVRGLAQETQYF. The rearrangement links TRBV7-2 to TRBJ2-5; checking the TCRdb D call of TRBD1 is not possible without DNA. Germline loops: CDR1 SGHTA, CDR2 FQGNSA. This CDR3 has 16 residues.

The V and J genes are TRBV2 and TRBJ2-7. This CDR3 is 14 amino acids long. Looked up from germline, CDR1 is SNHLY and CDR2 is FYNNEI. CDR3 region: CASSETGTSYEQYF.